The 28 T cell receptor beta chains below come from one sample, sequenced in a study of chemoradiotherapy in HPV16-positive cancers. The assay was immunoSEQ multiplex PCR, and TCRdb's table has in-frame clones only and misses some. The data show thousands of clones, 77% seen once. Specimen: tumor tissue, collected from a patient who underwent chemoradiotherapy. Receptors were obtained from a human donor with HPV-associated anogenital cancer.

This clone was counted between two and nine times. The V call is TRBV9, the J call TRBJ1-2; D remains ambiguous. The V and J ends lost 3 bases and 2 bases respectively, with 5 bases between them. CDR3 size: 12 residues. From germline, CDR1 is SGDLS and CDR2 YYNGEE. Written as DNA, the CDR3 is TGTGCCAGCAGCGCCCGAAACTATGGCTACACCTTC. This sequence encodes CASSARNYGYTF.

The V call is TRBV30, the J call TRBJ2-6; D is perhaps TRBD1 (6 bases). V lost 5 bases and J lost 0, with 11 bases in between. CDR1 and CDR2 (germline): GTSNPN, SVGIG (reference sequence). The CDR3 length is 15 residues. DNA of the CDR3: TGTGCCTGGGACAGGTCAAGCTCTGGGGCCAACGTCCTGACTTTC. As protein: CAWDRSSSGANVLTF.

The chain combines TRBV18 with TRBJ1-2, with D tentatively TRBD1 (6 bases). CDR3 length: 14 amino acids. V lost 2 bases and J lost 4, with 11 bases in between. Germline V gene lookup returns CDR1 KGHSH and CDR2 LQKENI. The CDR3: CASSPGRGGYGYTF. In nucleotides, the CDR3 is TGTGCCAGCTCACCAGGCAGGGGAGGCTATGGCTACACCTTC.

Here the CDR3 reads CASSSTGHEKLFF. CDR3 DNA sequence: TGTGCCAGCAGCTCCACAGGGCATGAAAAACTGTTTTTT. The V and J genes are TRBV7-2 and TRBJ1-4, with a possible D match to TRBD1 (6 bases). The length of the CDR3 is 13 residues. Germline V gene lookup returns CDR1 SGHTA and CDR2 FQGNSA. The V end was cut by 4 bases, the J end by 6 bases, with 9 bases between.

A single count supports this clone. This CDR3 is CASSMGTGGIYGYTF. DNA of the CDR3: TGTGCCAGTAGTATGGGGACAGGGGGCATCTATGGCTACACCTTC. The rearrangement uses TRBV19 and TRBJ1-2; TRBD1 matches 12 bases. The CDR3 is 15 amino acids. Germline V CDR1 and CDR2: LNHDA, SQIVND (reference sequence). Trimming at V came to 3 bases and at J to 4 bases, leaving 3 bases not matched to a gene.

The chain joins TRBV5-6 to TRBJ2-1; D perhaps matches TRBD2 (6 bases). This CDR3 comprises 15 residues. Trimming took 0 bases from V and 6 from J, leaving 13 bases between them. CDR1 is SGHDT, CDR2 YYEEEE, per germline. CDR3 sequence (DNA): TGTGCCAGCAGCTTGGCCGGGACTGGCGCCAATGAGCAGTTCTTC. It is translated as CASSLAGTGANEQFF.

This clone was picked up a small number of times. The chain recombines TRBV27 with TRBJ2-3; TRBD2 agrees at 8 bases. Germline CDR1 reads MNHEY; CDR2 reads SMNVEV (reference sequence). CDR3 length: 13 amino acids. Trimming at V came to 5 bases and at J to 7 bases, leaving 5 bases not matched to a gene. The CDR3 DNA reads as TGTGCCAGCAGTAGCGGGAGCGTACATACGCAGTATTTT. Protein product: CASSSGSVHTQYF.

This clone is a singleton in its sample. The chain carries TRBV7-9 and TRBJ2-5; possibly TRBD2 for D (6 bases). Germline CDR1 is SEHNR and CDR2 is FQNEAQ (reference sequence). The CDR3 length is 12 residues. The V and J ends lost 8 bases and 1 base respectively, with 8 bases between them. The CDR3 nucleotides are TGTGCCAGCCGCGGGGCCCAAGAGACCCAGTACTTC. It encodes CASRGAQETQYF.

The chain uses TRBV16 and TRBJ1-1; 7 nucleotides align to TRBD1. The germline V gene has CDR1 KGHSY and CDR2 FQNENV. The V gene end was trimmed by 5 bases and the J gene end by 5 bases; junction bases not matched to a gene: 5. The CDR3 totals 13 residues. CDR3: CASSETGLTEAFF. The CDR3 nucleotides read TGTGCCAGCAGCGAGACAGGGTTGACTGAAGCTTTCTTT. The full variable domain, with the rest looked up from reference TRBV16 and TRBJ1-1, is GEEVAQTPKHLVRGEGQKAKLYCAPIKGHSYVFWYQQVLKNEFKFLISFQNENVFDETGMPKERFSAKCLPNSPCSLEIQATKLEDSAVYFCASSETGLTEAFFGQGTRLTVV.

Points on this clone: Compared with germline, one end of the junction differs, possibly owing to a read error. The V call is TRBV29-1, the J call TRBJ2-7, with 8 bases identical to TRBD1. Per germline, CDR1 SQVTM and CDR2 ANQGSEA. This CDR3 has 13 amino acids. CDR3 sequence: CSVLGQEDYGQYF. CDR3 bases: TGCAGCGTTCTGGGACAGGAAGATTACGGGCAGTACTTC.

The chain uses TRBV6-5 and TRBJ1-5; 7 nucleotides match TRBD1. CDR1 and CDR2 (germline): MNHEY, SVGAGI. Trimming removed 5 bases from V and 10 bases from J; junction bases left unmatched: 11. The CDR3 runs 14 residues. This CDR3 reads CASSRGQTWNPQHF. The CDR3 region has the DNA TGTGCCAGCAGTCGGGGACAGACCTGGAACCCCCAGCATTTT.

This chain links TRBV10-2 with TRBJ1-2; 9 bases line up with TRBD1. Germline V lookup: CDR1 WSHSY, CDR2 SAAADI. The CDR3 runs to 13 residues. V lost 5 bases, J lost 8 bases, and 6 bases stayed unmatched. The CDR3 spells CASSWDRVGGYTF. The CDR3 DNA follows: TGCGCCAGCAGTTGGGACAGGGTGGGCGGCTACACCTTC.

This rearrangement joins TRBV18 to TRBJ2-2, with TRBD1 matching over 7 bases. Germline V lookup: CDR1 KGHSH, CDR2 LQKENI. Germline trimming cut 2 bases from V and 0 bases from J; bases unmatched to any gene: 3. The CDR3 loop spans 16 amino acids. CDR3 DNA: TGTGCCAGCTCACCAAGGACAGGCGCGAACACCGGGGAGCTGTTTTTT. Its protein is CASSPRTGANTGELFF.

V is TRBV5-1 and J is TRBJ1-2; TRBD1 matches 12 bases. The V gene's germline CDR1 is SGHRS and CDR2 YFSETQ. This CDR3 spans 15 amino acids. With V trimmed by 1 base and J by 7 bases, 5 bases remained unmatched. CDR3 sequence: CASSLMGQGAVGYTF. DNA for the CDR3: TGCGCCAGCAGCTTGATGGGACAGGGGGCCGTTGGCTACACCTTC.

V usage is TRBV27 and J usage is TRBJ2-1; TRBD1 matches 9 bases. Trimming cost V 2 bases and J 2 bases; bases outside gene matches: 1. The CDR3 consists of 15 residues. Germline CDR1 and CDR2: MNHEY and SMNVEV (reference sequence). CDR3 residues: CASSLDRGTYNEQFF. The DNA of the CDR3 is TGTGCCAGCAGTTTAGACAGGGGGACCTACAATGAGCAGTTCTTC.

V and J are TRBV7-9 and TRBJ1-6; D possibly corresponds to TRBD1 (6 bases). Trimming removed 4 bases at V and 1 base at J, with 11 bases between. The CDR3 consists of 16 residues. Per the germline V gene, CDR1 is SEHNR and CDR2 is FQNEAQ (reference sequence). In nucleotides, the CDR3 is TGTGCCAGCAGCTACAGGGCGGCGTCCTATAATTCACCCCTCCACTTT. It codes for CASSYRAASYNSPLHF.

V gene TRBV27 combines with J gene TRBJ2-5; TRBD2 aligns across 7 bases. The DNA end lines up better with TRBJ2-7; the J call may be wrong. The CDR3 covers 16 residues. CDR1 and CDR2 (germline): MNHEY, SMNVEV (reference sequence). The CDR3 region is CASSFALSSGRYEQYF. The CDR3 DNA follows: TGTGCCAGCAGTTTTGCTTTGTCTAGCGGACGCTACGAGCAGTACTTC.

The CDR3 sequence: CASTRSAAYEQYF. The CDR3 DNA sequence: TGTGCCAGCACCCGGTCCGCCGCGTACGAGCAGTACTTC. The gene calls are TRBV7-2 and TRBJ2-7, with D hard to call. The CDR3 is 13 residues long. CDR1 is SGHTA, CDR2 FQGNSA, per germline. The ends were cut back, 7 bases at V and 4 bases at J, with 14 bases in the middle.

The rearrangement links TRBV28 to TRBJ2-7; D remains unclear. The ends were cut back, 2 bases at V and 2 bases at J, with 10 bases in the middle. Looked up from germline, CDR1 is MDHEN and CDR2 is SYDVKM. This CDR3 comprises 14 residues. CDR3 sequence reads: CASSLAGPPYEQYF. CDR3 bases: TGTGCCAGCAGTTTAGCCGGGCCCCCCTACGAGCAGTACTTC.

This chain connects TRBV6-1 to TRBJ2-5; unclear D gene. The ends were cut back, 4 bases at V and 5 bases at J, with 5 bases in the middle. The CDR3 contains 11 residues. Germline loops: CDR1 MNHNS, CDR2 SASEGT. CDR3 region: CASSGPETQYF. The DNA for the CDR3 is TGTGCCAGCAGTGGCCCCGAGACCCAGTACTTC.

The chain carries TRBV6-1 and TRBJ1-1; D is ambiguous. V lost 2 bases to trimming and J lost 1 base, with 5 bases between them. The CDR3 has 13 residues. From germline, CDR1 is MNHNS and CDR2 SASEGT. CDR3 amino acids: CASSESENTEAFF. CDR3 in DNA: TGTGCCAGCAGTGAATCAGAGAACACTGAAGCTTTCTTT.

V and J are TRBV9 and TRBJ2-7, with a possible D match to TRBD1 (6 bases). V shed 0 bases and J shed 6 bases, with 16 bases lying between them. The germline V gene encodes CDR1 SGDLS and CDR2 YYNGEE. CDR3 size: 15 residues. CDR3 region: CASSVDGGQGREQYF. DNA for the CDR3: TGTGCCAGCAGCGTAGATGGTGGGCAGGGGCGCGAGCAGTACTTC.

J is TRBJ2-3 and V is TRBV11-2; D gene ambiguous. The CDR3 has 15 amino acids. Trimming shortened V by 1 base and J by 6 bases, and 14 bases separated the two germline ends. CDR1 and CDR2 (germline): SGHAT, FQNNGV. The CDR3 loop reads CASSLGNPTADTQYF. The CDR3 nucleotides read TGTGCCAGCAGCTTAGGGAACCCCACCGCCGATACGCAGTATTTT. Full variable domain (missing parts from reference TRBV11-2 and TRBJ2-3): EAGVAQSPRYKIIEKRQSVAFWCNPISGHATLYWYQQILGQGPKLLIQFQNNGVVDDSQLPKDRFSAERLKGVDSTLKIQPAKLEDSAVYLCASSLGNPTADTQYFGPGTRLTVL.

The rearrangement joins TRBV14 to TRBJ1-1; a weak D match, TRBD1 (5 bases). CDR3 size: 14 residues. Germline assignment: CDR1 SGHDN and CDR2 FVKESK. With 4 bases removed from V and 5 bases from J, the gap between germline ends came to 14 bases. The CDR3 DNA is TGTGCCAGCAGCCCCCTCGGGGCCCTAACTGAAGCTTTCTTT. The encoded protein is CASSPLGALTEAFF.

The chain has TRBV5-6 and TRBJ2-7; D is uncertain. Trimming cost V 4 bases and J 4 bases, with 9 bases left between them. Germline-derived CDR1 and CDR2 are SGHDT and YYEEEE. This CDR3 region has 12 residues. CDR3 region: CASSDDDYEQYF. CDR3 nucleotide sequence: TGTGCCAGCAGCGACGATGATTACGAGCAGTACTTC.

The chain recombines TRBV19 with TRBJ1-2; TRBD1 agrees at 8 bases. Germline lookup yields CDR1 LNHDA and CDR2 SQIVND (reference sequence). The CDR3 spans 15 residues. The V gene end was trimmed by 2 bases and the J gene end by 8 bases; junction bases not matched to a gene: 10. CDR3 in DNA: TGTGCCAGTAGTATAAGTAGGACAGGGACTATGGGCTACACCTTC. Its protein product is CASSISRTGTMGYTF. The complete variable domain, with remaining parts taken from reference TRBV19 and TRBJ1-2, reads DGGITQSPKYLFRKEGQNVTLSCEQNLNHDAMYWYRQDPGQGLRLIYYSQIVNDFQKGDIAEGYSVSREKKESFPLTVTSAQKNPTAFYLCASSISRTGTMGYTFGSGTRLTVV.

The J gene is TRBJ1-5, the V gene TRBV6-5; D not resolved. With 6 bases removed from V and 0 bases from J, the gap between germline ends came to 9 bases. The germline CDR1 and CDR2 sequences are MNHEY and SVGAGI. The CDR3 runs to 14 residues. As DNA, the CDR3 is TGTGCCAGCAGCTTGGACGGTAGCAATCAGCCCCAGCATTTT. It yields the protein CASSLDGSNQPQHF.

This rearrangement joins TRBV5-1 to TRBJ1-4, with D maybe TRBD1 (5 bases). Trimming removed 4 bases from V and 8 bases from J, with 15 bases in between. From germline, CDR1 is SGHRS and CDR2 YFSETQ. The CDR3 is 14 amino acids. In nucleotides, the CDR3 is TGCGCCAGCAGCGCCACGACGGGGGGAGAAAAACTGTTTTTT. Translated, it gives CASSATTGGEKLFF.